Below are 18 T cell receptor beta chains sequenced from a single sample in a study of blood T cells in healthy people across ages. Through a sample-barcoded 5' primer and a J-beta primer mix, a second PCR was run for about 6 to 12 cycles. MiXCR was run by TCRdb on the 5' RACE reads, yielding one entry per CDR3 protein. The data show almost 300,000 distinct CDR3 sequences, 25% to 30% seen once. What was sequenced was blood. These receptors all come from a woman in her seventies in good health.

This clonotype has a count of ten or more. The chain couples TRBV29-1 to TRBJ1-4; D gene ambiguous. This CDR3 spans 12 amino acids. Trimming removed 2 bases at V and 9 bases at J, with 10 bases between. In germline, CDR1 is SQVTM, CDR2 ANQGSEA. The CDR3 nucleotides are TGCAGCGTTGAAATCCCACCCCAAAAACTGTTTTTT. This encodes CSVEIPPQKLFF.

The V call is TRBV3-1, the J call TRBJ1-3; D is undetermined. Germline V CDR1 and CDR2: LGHDT, YNNKEL (reference sequence). V lost 4 bases, J lost 8 bases, and 12 bases lay in between. The CDR3 contains 13 residues. CDR3 region: CASSRLARDTIYF. CDR3 bases: TGTGCCAGCAGCCGATTAGCGAGAGACACCATATATTTT. The variable domain in full, with the rest retrieved from reference TRBV3-1 and TRBJ1-3, is DTAVSQTPKYLVTQMGNDKSIKCEQNLGHDTMYWYKQDSKKFLKIMFSYNNKELIINETVPNRFSPKSPDKAHLNLHINSLELGDSAVYFCASSRLARDTIYFGEGSWLTVV.

This clonotype was found a few times. The chain recombines TRBV28 with TRBJ2-3, with 10 bases aligning to TRBD2. Trimming cost V 4 bases and J 0 bases; bases outside gene matches: 4. The CDR3 is 16 residues long. Looked up from germline, CDR1 is MDHEN and CDR2 is SYDVKM. The CDR3 sequence is CASSSLAGDSTDTQYF. Written as DNA, the CDR3 is TGTGCCAGCAGTTCCCTAGCGGGAGATAGCACAGATACGCAGTATTTT.

V gene TRBV20-1 combines with J gene TRBJ2-3; possible D gene TRBD2, 6 bases. Germline assignment: CDR1 DFQATT and CDR2 SNEGSKA (reference sequence). Trimming cost V 6 bases and J 0 bases, with 16 bases left between them. CDR3 length: 15 residues. CDR3 coding DNA: TGCAGTGCAAGGGACTTCCGTGTTAGCACAGATACGCAGTATTTT. This sequence encodes CSARDFRVSTDTQYF.

This clonotype was seen only a few times. This sequence joins TRBV2 and TRBJ1-5, with D possibly being TRBD1 (5 bases). Trimming shortened V by 3 bases and J by 4 bases, and 10 bases separated the two germline ends. The CDR3 is 14 residues long. Germline CDR1 is SNHLY and CDR2 is FYNNEI. Written as DNA, the CDR3 is TGTGCCAGCAGTGATACAGGTGTTAATCAGCCCCAGCATTTT. It encodes CASSDTGVNQPQHF.

This clonotype was observed a few times. This CDR3 is CASRGTGWAFF. In nucleotides, the CDR3 is TGTGCCAGCAGAGGGACAGGTTGGGCTTTCTTT. V usage is TRBV2 and J usage is TRBJ1-1; 8 bases agree with TRBD1. CDR1 and CDR2 from the germline V gene are SNHLY and FYNNEI. V lost 6 bases to trimming and J lost 11 bases; unmatched junction nucleotides: 5. The CDR3 contains 11 residues.

The J gene is TRBJ2-3, the V gene TRBV7-2, with a weak D call TRBD2 (5 bases). The CDR3 has 12 residues. With 5 bases removed from V and 5 bases from J, the gap between germline ends came to 8 bases. Looked up from germline, CDR1 is SGHTA and CDR2 is FQGNSA. In nucleotides, the CDR3 is TGTGCCAGCAGCCGGACTGAAGATACGCAGTATTTT. This sequence encodes CASSRTEDTQYF.

This rearrangement joins TRBV15 to TRBJ2-6; 9 bases fit TRBD1. In germline, CDR1 is LNHNV, CDR2 YYDKDF (reference sequence). The V and J ends lost 8 bases and 0 bases, in that order; junction bases with no gene match: 8. This CDR3 has 17 amino acids. The CDR3 DNA reads TGTGCCACCGCCCGGGACAGGGCTTTCTCTGGGGCCAACGTCCTGACTTTC. This encodes CATARDRAFSGANVLTF. Full variable domain (missing parts from reference TRBV15 and TRBJ2-6): DAMVIQNPRYQVTQFGKPVTLSCSQTLNHNVMYWYQQKSSQAPKLLFHYYDKDFNNEADTPDNFQSRRPNTSFCFLDIRSPGLGDTAMYLCATARDRAFSGANVLTFGAGSRLTVL.

V gene TRBV28 combines with J gene TRBJ1-2; a weak D match, TRBD1 (6 bases). Germline loops: CDR1 MDHEN, CDR2 SYDVKM. Trimming stripped 5 bases from V and 4 bases from J, with 11 bases between. CDR3 length: 13 residues. The CDR3 region is CASSRGGVYGYTF. In DNA form, the CDR3 reads TGTGCCAGCAGTCGAGGGGGTGTCTATGGCTACACCTTC.

The table lists this clonotype with a few counts. This rearrangement joins TRBV2 to TRBJ1-1; 8 nucleotides line up with TRBD1. Germline loops: CDR1 SNHLY, CDR2 FYNNEI. This CDR3 spans 14 amino acids. The V and J ends lost 8 bases and 4 bases, in that order; junction bases with no gene match: 9. In DNA form, the CDR3 reads TGTGCCAGCCTTGACAGGGGAAGGGGCACTGAAGCTTTCTTT. As protein: CASLDRGRGTEAFF.

This clonotype appeared many times. V usage is TRBV7-2 and J usage is TRBJ2-1; the match to TRBD2 covers 9 bases. The V gene end was trimmed by 3 bases and the J gene end by 9 bases; junction bases not matched to a gene: 9. The CDR3 is made up of 15 amino acids. CDR1 and CDR2 from the germline V gene are SGHTA and FQGNSA. CDR3 bases: TGTGCCAGCAGCTTCGGCGGGAGGGCCGCAGGTGAGCAGTTCTTC. Translated, it gives CASSFGGRAAGEQFF.

This chain joins TRBV4-2 and TRBJ2-2; 9 bases match TRBD2. The CDR3 covers 18 residues. The germline CDR1 and CDR2 sequences are LGHNA and YNFKEQ. The junction had 10 bases not matched to a gene; V was cut back by 0 bases and J by 5 bases. CDR3 nucleotides: TGTGCCAGCAGCCAAGATGAACTGGCGGGAGGGAATACCGGGGAGCTGTTTTTT. Protein: CASSQDELAGGNTGELFF.

This clonotype was seen many times. The CDR3 region is CASSGTGWTGLVSYNEQFF. The CDR3 DNA follows: TGTGCCAGCAGTGGAACCGGTTGGACAGGGCTTGTATCCTACAATGAGCAGTTCTTC. The chain carries TRBV28 and TRBJ2-1; 8 bases line up with TRBD1. CDR1 is MDHEN and CDR2 is SYDVKM in the germline V gene. V shed 5 bases and J 1 base; nucleotides not matched to a gene: 16. The CDR3 spans 19 residues.

This clonotype appeared a single time. V usage is TRBV3-1 and J usage is TRBJ1-4; D not certain. V was shortened by 2 bases and J by 0 bases, with 10 bases between the two germline ends. The CDR3 consists of 16 residues. Germline V gives CDR1 LGHDT, CDR2 YNNKEL (reference sequence). For the CDR3, the DNA is TGTGCCAGCAGCCAACGCCGTCCCTCAACTAATGAAAAACTGTTTTTT. Amino acid sequence: CASSQRRPSTNEKLFF.

This clonotype appeared a few times. The chain has TRBV4-3 and TRBJ1-5; D might be TRBD1 (5 bases). The CDR3 has 15 residues. Per germline, CDR1 LGHNA and CDR2 YSLEER. V was clipped by 0 bases and J by 6 bases, with 12 bases between them. This chain's CDR3 is CASSQDYGGSQPQHF. The CDR3 region has the DNA TGCGCCAGCAGCCAAGATTACGGGGGTTCTCAGCCCCAGCATTTT.

This clonotype was counted a few times. This chain joins TRBV29-1 and TRBJ2-5, with D uncertain. Germline V gene lookup returns CDR1 SQVTM and CDR2 ANQGSEA. There are 11 residues in the CDR3. Trimming left V 4 bases short and J 4 bases short, with 7 bases between. CDR3 nucleotide sequence: TGCAGCGTTGCGTCGGCAGAGACCCAGTACTTC. Translation gives CSVASAETQYF.

The chain uses TRBV7-2 and TRBJ2-3, with D unresolved. The CDR3 length is 14 residues. Germline lookup yields CDR1 SGHTA and CDR2 FQGNSA. Trimming pared 1 base from V and 2 bases from J, leaving 7 bases between. As DNA, the CDR3 is TGTGCCAGCAGCTTAGAACAGACCACAGATACGCAGTATTTT. Translating it yields CASSLEQTTDTQYF. Based on the CDR3 plus reference TRBV7-2 and TRBJ2-3, the full variable domain is GAGVSQSPSNKVTEKGKDVELRCDPISGHTALYWYRQSLGQGLEFLIYFQGNSAPDKSGLPSDRFSAERTGGSVSTLTIQRTQQEDSAVYLCASSLEQTTDTQYFGPGTRLTVL.

The chain couples TRBV2 to TRBJ1-3; TRBD1 is a possible D gene (6 bases). CDR3 length: 14 amino acids. CDR1 and CDR2 (germline): SNHLY, FYNNEI. V lost 6 bases and J 2 bases, leaving 11 bases between the germline ends. The CDR3 DNA sequence: TGTGCCAGCAGGGGGGCCCAAACTGGAAACACCATATATTTT. It specifies CASRGAQTGNTIYF.